Presented here are 18 T cell receptor beta chains from one specimen sequenced in a study of OX40 agonist ivuxolimab in advanced cancers. This table comes from immunoSEQ multiplex PCR, and its TCRdb copy is limited to in-frame clones, with some not included. The sample includes roughly 64,000 clones, roughly 80% of them seen just once. Material: CD4+ or CD8+ T cells sorted from blood, obtained in a trial of the OX40 agonist ivuxolimab. The receptors originated from an adult with an advanced solid tumor such as melanoma, head and neck, liver or kidney cancer.

In DNA form, the CDR3 reads TGTGCCAGCCTTTGGGAGGGCCTAGGCGAGCAGTACTTC. Translated: CASLWEGLGEQYF. The rearrangement uses TRBV2 and TRBJ2-7, with 7 bases that match TRBD2. The V gene end was trimmed by 8 bases and the J gene end by 6 bases; junction bases not matched to a gene: 10. Germline lookup yields CDR1 SNHLY and CDR2 FYNNEI. CDR3 length: 13 residues.

The chain uses TRBV30 and TRBJ1-3; D is perhaps TRBD1 (5 bases). The V end lost 0 bases, the J end lost 0 bases, and 12 bases lay between the germline ends. The germline gives CDR1 GTSNPN, CDR2 SVGIG (reference sequence). The CDR3 runs to 16 residues. For the CDR3, the DNA is TGTGCCTGGAGTGTACTATCGGGGACCTCTGGAAACACCATATATTTT. Protein sequence: CAWSVLSGTSGNTIYF.

The V call is TRBV19, the J call TRBJ1-6; D not certain. The CDR3 is made up of 12 amino acids. The germline gives CDR1 LNHDA, CDR2 SQIVND (reference sequence). The V end was cut by 5 bases, the J end by 10 bases, with 9 bases between. DNA of the CDR3: TGTGCCAGTAGTGTGGGTAGCTCACCCCTCCACTTT. As protein: CASSVGSSPLHF.

This chain connects TRBV5-1 to TRBJ1-2; D is ambiguous. The CDR3 totals 14 residues. The V and J ends lost 0 bases and 4 bases respectively, with 10 bases between them. From germline, CDR1 is SGHRS and CDR2 YFSETQ. For the CDR3, the DNA is TGCGCCAGCAGCTTGGAGAGTACCCTCTATGGCTACACCTTC. Its translation is CASSLESTLYGYTF.

The chain has TRBV19 and TRBJ2-1, with 7 bases lining up with TRBD1. The CDR3 consists of 13 residues. The J segment lost 4 bases and the V segment lost 3 bases, leaving 0 bases of the junction unmatched. Germline CDR1 reads LNHDA; CDR2 reads SQIVND (reference sequence). CDR3 coding DNA: TGTGCCAGTAGTATGGGACAGTACAATGAGCAGTTCTTC. This codes for CASSMGQYNEQFF.

The V call is TRBV7-8, the J call TRBJ2-1; 10 nucleotides line up with TRBD1. Germline CDR1 reads SGHVS; CDR2 reads FQNEAQ. This CDR3 spans 14 amino acids. With V trimmed by 4 bases and J by 7 bases, 4 bases remained unmatched. Written as DNA, the CDR3 is TGTGCCAGCAGCTCCAGGGACAGGGGAAATGAGCAGTTCTTC. This codes for CASSSRDRGNEQFF.

J is TRBJ2-5 and V is TRBV27; TRBD1 agrees at 10 bases. Germline CDR1 and CDR2: MNHEY and SMNVEV (reference sequence). CDR3 length equals 14 residues. V shed 7 bases and J 2 bases; nucleotides not matched to a gene: 4. CDR3 in amino acids: CASTRTGGQETQYF. CDR3 DNA: TGTGCCAGCACCCGGACAGGGGGACAAGAGACCCAGTACTTC.

The V call is TRBV29-1, the J call TRBJ1-2; possibly TRBD1 for D (6 bases). V was trimmed by 3 bases and J by 6 bases, leaving 17 bases between them. Germline lookup yields CDR1 SQVTM and CDR2 ANQGSEA. CDR3 length: 14 amino acids. The CDR3 nucleotides are TGCAGCGTTGATTCGGGGGCAGAGTATCATGGCTACACCTTC. It encodes CSVDSGAEYHGYTF.

V and J are TRBV5-4 and TRBJ1-3, with D tentatively TRBD1 (6 bases). V was clipped by 4 bases and J by 0 bases, with 11 bases between them. The CDR3 consists of 15 residues. Germline lookup yields CDR1 SGHNT and CDR2 YYREEE (reference sequence). The CDR3, as DNA: TGTGCCAGCAGCCTCTCAGGGGTCTCTGGAAACACCATATATTTT. It is translated as CASSLSGVSGNTIYF.

This sequence joins TRBV7-9 and TRBJ2-5; D is perhaps TRBD1 or TRBD2 (5 bases each). Per germline, CDR1 SEHNR and CDR2 FQNEAQ (reference sequence). The CDR3 is 13 residues long. Trimming cost V 5 bases and J 5 bases, with 12 bases left between them. CDR3 protein: CASSPWGSETQYF. Written as DNA, the CDR3 is TGTGCCAGCAGCCCCTGGGGGTCGGAGACCCAGTACTTC.

The V call is TRBV28, the J call TRBJ2-7; D is unclear. This CDR3 comprises 12 residues. The germline gives CDR1 MDHEN, CDR2 SYDVKM. The V end was cut by 8 bases, the J end by 2 bases, with 10 bases between. The CDR3 DNA sequence: TGTGCCAGCTTCTTGGTTCCCTACGAGCAGTACTTC. Translation: CASFLVPYEQYF.

V and J are TRBV5-4 and TRBJ2-1, with 12 bases lining up with TRBD2. CDR1 and CDR2 from the germline V gene are SGHNT and YYREEE (reference sequence). CDR3 length equals 17 residues. V shed 0 bases and J 3 bases; nucleotides not matched to a gene: 4. The CDR3 coding sequence is TGTGCCAGCAGCTTGGCCCTACTAGCGGGAGGCTACAATGAGCAGTTCTTC. Protein sequence: CASSLALLAGGYNEQFF.

This chain uses TRBV6-5 with TRBJ1-2, with 9 positions matching TRBD1. Trimming took 6 bases from V and 3 from J; bases not matched to a gene: 5. This CDR3 is 14 amino acids long. Looked up from germline, CDR1 is MNHEY and CDR2 is SVGAGI. CDR3 in DNA: TGTGCCAGCAGAGCCCGGGACAGGGACTATGGCTACACCTTC. Translating gives CASRARDRDYGYTF.

The chain employs TRBV27 and TRBJ2-7, with TRBD1 matching 7 bases. V lost 6 bases, J lost 0 bases, and 14 bases stayed unmatched. This CDR3 region has 17 residues. Germline CDR1 is MNHEY and CDR2 is SMNVEV (reference sequence). Here the CDR3 reads CASSPIPRTGSSYEQYF. In DNA form, the CDR3 reads TGTGCCAGCAGCCCCATCCCCAGGACAGGAAGCTCCTACGAGCAGTACTTC.

This clone was picked up one time. The chain uses TRBV7-8 and TRBJ2-5; 9 bases match TRBD2. This CDR3 contains 15 residues. The V segment lost 5 bases and the J segment 4 bases; nucleotides outside the gene matches: 8. The V gene's germline CDR1 is SGHVS and CDR2 FQNEAQ. CDR3 in amino acids: CASSGGGGALETQYF. As DNA, the CDR3 is TGTGCCAGCAGCGGGGGCGGGGGGGCCCTAGAGACCCAGTACTTC. Combining the CDR3 with reference TRBV7-8 and TRBJ2-5 gives the whole variable domain GAGVSQSPRYKVAKRGQDVALRCDPISGHVSLFWYQQALGQGPEFLTYFQNEAQLDKSGLPSDRFFAERPEGSVSTLKIQRTQQEDSAVYLCASSGGGGALETQYFGPGTRLLVL.

The V call is TRBV5-8, the J call TRBJ2-1, with 9 nucleotides matching TRBD2. Germline V lookup: CDR1 SGHTS, CDR2 YDEGEE. Trimming cost V 7 bases and J 0 bases; bases outside gene matches: 14. This CDR3 spans 18 amino acids. Here the CDR3 DNA reads TGTGCCAGCTCCAAGACGGGACTAGCCGTTAGCTCCTACAATGAGCAGTTCTTC. Residues: CASSKTGLAVSSYNEQFF.

The V and J genes are TRBV6-5 and TRBJ2-7, with TRBD1 identical over 8 bases. V was clipped by 5 bases and J by 3 bases; unmatched bases: 6. Germline V CDR1 and CDR2: MNHEY, SVGAGI. The CDR3 is 14 residues long. CDR3 nucleotides: TGTGCCAGCAGTAGGGATACAGGGGGCTACGAGCAGTACTTC. It is translated as CASSRDTGGYEQYF.

The chain has TRBV5-6 and TRBJ2-7; D unclear. The CDR3 loop spans 11 amino acids. V was clipped by 4 bases and J by 5 bases, with 7 bases between them. Germline lookup yields CDR1 SGHDT and CDR2 YYEEEE. The CDR3 sequence: CASSINHEQYF. In DNA form, the CDR3 reads TGTGCCAGCAGCATTAACCACGAGCAGTACTTC.